Listed here are 10 T cell receptor beta chains from one sample, sequenced in a study of cytomegalovirus exposure and HLA in healthy donors. PCR was performed using 60 Vbeta and 13 Jbeta primers. Profiling relied on immunoSEQ multiplex PCR, and the TCRdb table lists in-frame clones only, not all of them. Among 150,000 to 190,000 clones listed, roughly 84% were seen once. The sequenced material came from PBMCs. Receptor source: a woman aged 18-30 years in good health and CMV-seronegative.

The chain links TRBV7-3 to TRBJ2-7, with a possible D match to TRBD1 (6 bases). CDR3 length equals 16 residues. CDR1 SGHTA and CDR2 FQGTGA come from the germline V gene. With 1 base removed from V and 6 bases from J, the gap between germline ends came to 19 bases. The CDR3 region has the DNA TGTGCCAGCAGCTTAAGCTTAGTGGCAGGGGCGGCCGAGCAGTACTTC. Residues: CASSLSLVAGAAEQYF.

The chain joins TRBV29-1 to TRBJ1-5; 8 bases align to TRBD1. The germline V gene encodes CDR1 SQVTM and CDR2 ANQGSEA. This CDR3 is built from 12 residues. The J segment lost 4 bases and the V segment lost 4 bases, leaving 0 bases of the junction unmatched. The CDR3 DNA is TGCAGCGTTGGACAGGGGAATCAGCCCCAGCATTTT. This codes for CSVGQGNQPQHF.

The chain links TRBV7-2 to TRBJ2-5; 14 nucleotides match TRBD2. The ends lost 5 bases at V and 4 bases at J; junction bases unmatched: 6. This CDR3 has 16 amino acids. Looked up from germline, CDR1 is SGHTA and CDR2 is FQGNSA. CDR3 nucleotide sequence: TGTGCCAGCAGCCCCCCGGGACTAGCGGGAGCAGAGACCCAGTACTTC. This codes for CASSPPGLAGAETQYF.

Written as DNA, the CDR3 is TGTGCCAGCACCCTAGCGAAGGGAAGGGAGGAGGATGGCTACACCTTC. This translates into CASTLAKGREEDGYTF. The chain uses TRBV2 and TRBJ1-2; D uncertain. The CDR3 has 16 residues. V dropped 7 bases and J dropped 6 bases, with 24 bases sitting between them. CDR1 is SNHLY and CDR2 is FYNNEI in the germline V gene.

This sequence joins TRBV5-1 and TRBJ2-7; 13 bases are shared with TRBD2. V trimming: 0 bases; J trimming: 3 bases; junction bases outside the gene matches: 0. CDR3 size: 15 residues. Germline loops: CDR1 SGHRS, CDR2 YFSETQ. The CDR3 here is CASSLGTSGGYEQYF. DNA of the CDR3: TGCGCCAGCAGCTTGGGGACTAGCGGGGGCTACGAGCAGTACTTC.

The rearrangement uses TRBV4-2 and TRBJ2-1; 10 bases match TRBD2. V dropped 0 bases and J dropped 4; count of bases not matched to a gene: 12. This CDR3 comprises 19 residues. Germline CDR1 LGHNA, CDR2 YNFKEQ. The CDR3 region has the DNA TGTGCCAGCAGCCAAGATCCCCCTCAGACTAGCGGGTTATACAATGAGCAGTTCTTC. It yields the protein CASSQDPPQTSGLYNEQFF.

The V call is TRBV9, the J call TRBJ1-2; 11 nucleotides match TRBD1. V gave up 0 bases and J gave up 7 bases; unmatched junction bases: 5. The CDR3 runs 15 residues. From germline, CDR1 is SGDLS and CDR2 YYNGEE. The CDR3 sequence is CASSVAGTGGLGYTF. The DNA for the CDR3 is TGTGCCAGCAGCGTAGCCGGGACAGGGGGGCTTGGCTACACCTTC.

The chain employs TRBV14 and TRBJ2-7; D perhaps matches TRBD1 (6 bases). CDR1 SGHDN and CDR2 FVKESK come from the germline V gene. The V and J ends lost 0 bases and 0 bases respectively, with 9 bases between them. The CDR3 extends over 15 amino acids. The CDR3 sequence is CASSQDPGHSYEQYF. The CDR3 nucleotides read TGTGCCAGCAGCCAAGATCCGGGACACTCCTACGAGCAGTACTTC.

The chain joins TRBV7-6 to TRBJ1-1; D is perhaps TRBD1 (6 bases). The CDR3 has 20 amino acids. Looked up from germline, CDR1 is SGHVS and CDR2 is FNYEAQ. The V end was cut by 1 base, the J end by 4 bases, with 28 bases between. In nucleotides, the CDR3 is TGTGCCAGCAGCTTAGGGCCATTGGACAGCCCGAAGGGTGGGGGCACTGAAGCTTTCTTT. Encoded protein: CASSLGPLDSPKGGGTEAFF.

The V call is TRBV19, the J call TRBJ1-2, with D tentatively TRBD1 (6 bases). V was shortened by 1 base and J by 4 bases, with 13 bases between the two germline ends. CDR1 and CDR2 from the germline V gene are LNHDA and SQIVND (reference sequence). The CDR3 extends over 15 amino acids. The CDR3 spells CASSIAGHSIYGYTF. For the CDR3, the DNA is TGTGCCAGTAGTATAGCGGGACATAGTATCTATGGCTACACCTTC.